One and the same sample provided the 2 T cell receptor beta chains below, sequenced in a study of immune evolution from preneoplasia to lung adenocarcinoma. The protocol was immunoSEQ multiplex PCR, while the TCRdb copy is restricted to in-frame clones and leaves out a portion. The sample shows 11,000 to 15,000 clones, about 85% of them seen only once. Sequencing was carried out using FFPE lung adenocarcinoma in situ tissue. The receptor set was obtained from a donor older than 65 with lung adenocarcinoma.

There are a few counts of this clone. The V gene is TRBV6-1, the J gene TRBJ2-7; TRBD1 is a possible D gene (6 bases). This CDR3 is built from 14 residues. V dropped 8 bases and J dropped 5 bases, with 19 bases sitting between them. Germline loops: CDR1 MNHNS, CDR2 SASEGT. The CDR3 DNA follows: TGTGCCAGCTATACAGGGTGGTTATTCCACGAGCAGTACTTC. This sequence encodes CASYTGWLFHEQYF.

The count of this clone is one. The V and J genes are TRBV28 and TRBJ1-3; 8 bases line up with TRBD1. The CDR3 extends over 15 amino acids. Germline lookup yields CDR1 MDHEN and CDR2 SYDVKM. V dropped 5 bases and J dropped 0; count of bases not matched to a gene: 3. CDR3 sequence (DNA): TGTGCCAGCAGTACAGGGGGTGACTCTGGAAACACCATATATTTT. This gives the protein CASSTGGDSGNTIYF.